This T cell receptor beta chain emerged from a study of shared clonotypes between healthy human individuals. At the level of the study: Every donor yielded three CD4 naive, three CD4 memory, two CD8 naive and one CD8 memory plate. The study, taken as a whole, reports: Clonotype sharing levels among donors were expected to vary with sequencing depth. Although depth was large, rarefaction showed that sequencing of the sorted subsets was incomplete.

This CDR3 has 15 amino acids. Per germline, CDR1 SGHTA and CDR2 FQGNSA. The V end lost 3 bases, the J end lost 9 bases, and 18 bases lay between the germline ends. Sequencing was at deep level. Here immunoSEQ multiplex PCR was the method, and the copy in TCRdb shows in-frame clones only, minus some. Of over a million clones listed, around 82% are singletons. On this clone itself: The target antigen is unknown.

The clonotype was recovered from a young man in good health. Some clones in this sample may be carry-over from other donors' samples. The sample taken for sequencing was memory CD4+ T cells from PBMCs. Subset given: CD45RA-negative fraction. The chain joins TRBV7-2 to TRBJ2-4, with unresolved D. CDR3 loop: CASSLAQSVLGIQYF. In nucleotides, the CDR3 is TGTGCCAGCAGCTTGGCCCAGTCAGTCCTTGGCATTCAGTACTTC. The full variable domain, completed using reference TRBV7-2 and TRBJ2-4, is GAGVSQSPSNKVTEKGKDVELRCDPISGHTALYWYRQSLGQGLEFLIYFQGNSAPDKSGLPSDRFSAERTGGSVSTLTIQRTQQEDSAVYLCASSLAQSVLGIQYFGAGTRLSVL.